This TCR beta chain was identified during a study of blood T cell repertoires in COVID-19. Turning to the study itself: COVID-19 samples collected from the United States, Italy and Spain covered acute and convalescent phases.

This study enrolled people aged about 18 to 90 from around 26 US geographic areas. In assigning cohorts, the study relied on participant-reported clinical history. Among Cohort 3 donors, those recovered had two negative PCRs, clearance, or symptom resolution. Trimming shortened V by 4 bases and J by 6 bases, and 20 bases separated the two germline ends. Germline V gives CDR1 SGDLS, CDR2 YYNGEE. The CDR3 is 15 amino acids. The table came from immunoSEQ multiplex PCR; TCRdb's copy has only in-frame clones and leaves some out. Of hundreds of thousands of clones listed, around nine tenths are singletons. V gene TRBV9 combines with J gene TRBJ2-7, with TRBD2 as a possible D gene (6 bases). The sequenced material came from PBMCs or T cells enriched from blood (not recorded which). This receptor was obtained from a woman aged 45-60 years who had recovered from COVID-19. CDR3: CASSLRPGDGSEQYF. The CDR3, as DNA: TGTGCCAGCAGCCTCCGACCGGGGGACGGGAGCGAGCAGTACTTC.